A selection of T cell receptor beta chains follows, all from one sample in a study of T cells in Graves' hyperthyroidism and ophthalmopathy. TCRdb called the multiplex PCR reads again in MiXCR, with one record for every CDR3 protein. The table lists under 400,000 distinct CDR3 sequences, approximately 14% of them singletons, with approximately 19% in the top ten. The sample taken for sequencing was blood. The receptors shown here come from an older woman with Graves' ophthalmopathy. Both conserved end residues are part of each CDR3. The D gene is left open where the match is weak. Size is stated for part of the rows, as once, few or many counts, or as a class when the clone is expanded.

j_gene | v_gene | d_gene | abundance | len | CDR3aa | CDR3nt
TRBJ1-1 | TRBV28 | NA | few | 13 | CASKASGDTEAFF | TGTGCCAGCAAAGCCAGCGGGGACACTGAAGCTTTCTTT
TRBJ1-1 | TRBV11-3 | NA | NA | 15 | CASSLGGRQNTETFF | TGTGCCAGCAGCTTAGGAGGTCGCCAGAACACTGAAACTTTCTTT
TRBJ2-1 | TRBV11-2 | TRBD2 | many | 18 | CASSLGPGLAGGYNEQFF | TGTGCCAGCAGCTTAGGCCCGGGACTAGCGGGAGGTTACAATGAGCAGTTCTTC
TRBJ2-7 | TRBV14 | TRBD2 | NA | 15 | CASSRGSGVAYEQYF | TGTGCCAGCAGTCGGGGTAGCGGGGTTGCCTACGAGCAGTACTTC
TRBJ2-5 | TRBV29-1 | NA | NA | 12 | CSVGSEGETQYF | TGCAGCGTTGGCTCTGAAGGGGAGACCCAGTACTTC
TRBJ2-1 | TRBV11-2 | TRBD2 | many | 15 | CASSLRASGQNEQFF | TGTGCCAGCAGCTTAAGGGCTAGCGGCCAGAATGAGCAGTTCTTC
TRBJ2-1 | TRBV28 | NA | many | 13 | CARVGGRRSEQFF | TGTGCCAGGGTGGGGGGGCGCCGGAGTGAGCAGTTCTTC
TRBJ1-2 | TRBV28 | NA | many | 16 | CASSLTGARQIYGYTF | TGTGCCAGCAGTCTAACGGGGGCTAGGCAGATCTATGGCTACACCTTC
TRBJ1-4 | TRBV6-2/TRBV6-3 | TRBD1 | few | 10 | CAGGTVNLFF | TGTGCCGGGGGGACAGTAAACCTGTTTTTT
TRBJ2-1 | TRBV28 | TRBD2 | few | 17 | CASSLVRSGRPHNEQFF | TGTGCCAGCAGTTTAGTCCGAAGCGGGAGGCCTCACAATGAGCAGTTCTTC
TRBJ1-3 | TRBV7-9 | NA | few | 14 | CASSPDGLRNTIYF | TGTGCCAGCAGCCCCGACGGTCTTAGAAACACCATATATTTT
TRBJ1-1 | TRBV18 | NA | many | 13 | CASSPPPNTEAFF | TGTGCCAGCTCACCCCCCCCGAACACTGAAGCTTTCTTT
TRBJ2-2 | TRBV5-1 | TRBD2 | many | 17 | CASSLEPGGRRTGELFF | TGCGCCAGCAGCTTGGAGCCGGGCGGGAGACGCACCGGGGAGCTGTTTTTT
TRBJ2-1 | TRBV19 | TRBD1 | few | 14 | CASRDRSSYNEQFF | TGTGCCAGTCGGGACAGGAGCTCCTACAATGAGCAGTTCTTC
TRBJ2-7 | TRBV27 | NA | NA | 14 | CASSPLTGTYEQYF | TGTGCCAGCAGTCCTTTGACAGGCACGTACGAGCAGTACTTC
TRBJ2-7 | TRBV27 | NA | NA | 13 | CASSSLTGSRQYF | TGTGCCAGCAGTTCGTTGACGGGGTCTAGGCAGTACTTC
TRBJ1-1 | TRBV10-3 | TRBD1 | few | 15 | CAIRRQGTGNTEAFF | TGTGCCATCAGGCGACAGGGTACGGGGAACACTGAAGCTTTCTTT
TRBJ2-1 | TRBV7-9 | TRBD1 | NA | 17 | CVSSLSGGGAGVNEQFF | TGTGTCAGCAGCTTATCAGGGGGCGGGGCTGGGGTCAATGAGCAGTTCTTC
TRBJ2-7 | TRBV6-2/TRBV6-3 | NA | many | 15 | CASKSAVAGQYEQYF | TGTGCCAGCAAGAGTGCGGTAGCGGGACAGTACGAGCAGTACTTC
TRBJ2-5 | TRBV12-3/TRBV12-4 | NA | once | 15 | CASNGNRVIQETQYF | TGTGCCAGCAATGGGAACAGGGTGATTCAAGAGACCCAGTACTTC
TRBJ2-7 | TRBV12-3/TRBV12-4 | NA | few | 14 | CASSLARNGYEQYF | TGTGCCAGCAGTTTAGCGCGAAACGGCTACGAGCAGTACTTC
TRBJ2-1 | TRBV4-1 | TRBD2 | NA | 16 | CASSHETSGPYNEQFF | TGCGCCAGCAGCCACGAGACTAGCGGGCCTTACAATGAGCAGTTCTTC
TRBJ2-6 | TRBV4-2 | NA | few | 21 | CASSQGGYGGGISAGANVLTF | TGTGCCAGCAGCCAAGGGGGGTATGGGGGCGGAATATCAGCTGGGGCCAACGTCCTGACTTTC
TRBJ2-2 | TRBV27 | NA | NA | 14 | CASRTASNTGELFF | TGTGCCAGCCGCACAGCGTCGAACACCGGGGAGCTGTTTTTT
TRBJ2-2 | TRBV12-3/TRBV12-4 | TRBD1 | many | 17 | CASSLGPGTGGTGELFF | TGTGCCAGCAGTTTAGGCCCCGGGACAGGGGGCACCGGGGAGCTGTTTTTT
TRBJ2-7 | TRBV20-1 | TRBD1 | many | 13 | CSARQGATREQYF | TGCAGTGCGCGACAGGGGGCAACGCGCGAGCAGTACTTC
TRBJ1-6 | TRBV12-3/TRBV12-4 | NA | few | 16 | CASSPRAGLLNSPLHF | TGTGCCAGCAGTCCGCGCGCGGGCCTTTTGAATTCACCCCTCCACTTT
TRBJ2-1 | TRBV2 | NA | many | 14 | CASTGDGLGNEQFF | TGTGCCAGCACAGGGGACGGGCTAGGCAATGAGCAGTTCTTC
TRBJ1-1 | TRBV19 | NA | once | 17 | CASSIGAGQGMNTEAFF | TGTGCCAGTAGTATAGGGGCTGGGCAAGGAATGAACACTGAAGCTTTCTTT
TRBJ2-7 | TRBV20-1 | TRBD2 | many | 16 | CSARDGTSGGSYEQYF | TGCAGTGCTAGAGATGGGACTAGCGGGGGCTCCTACGAGCAGTACTTC
TRBJ1-5 | TRBV12-3/TRBV12-4 | NA | many | 18 | CASSLQDYGSWRNQPQHF | TGTGCCAGCAGTTTACAGGATTACGGGTCGTGGCGCAATCAGCCCCAGCATTTT
TRBJ2-7 | TRBV20-1 | NA | once | 17 | CSAGEIGFAAGSSEQYF | TGCAGTGCTGGAGAGATAGGCTTCGCGGCGGGATCCAGCGAGCAGTACTTC
TRBJ2-7 | TRBV30 | TRBD2 | NA | 13 | CARGEGLSYEQYF | TGTGCCCGGGGGGAGGGCCTAAGCTACGAGCAGTACTTC
TRBJ1-1 | TRBV12-3/TRBV12-4 | TRBD1 | NA | 15 | CASSYGQAMNTGAFF | TGTGCCAGCAGCTATGGACAGGCCATGAACACTGGAGCCTTCTTT
TRBJ2-7 | TRBV11-2 | NA | many | 15 | CASSLEARRVDEQYF | TGTGCCAGCAGCTTAGAGGCGAGGAGAGTGGACGAGCAGTACTTC
TRBJ1-1 | TRBV2 | NA | once | 17 | CASSEGGGWGGNTEAFF | TGTGCCAGCAGTGAGGGGGGGGGGTGGGGCGGGAACACTGAAGCTTTCTTT
TRBJ1-2 | TRBV20-1 | NA | NA | 12 | CSARWSNYGYTF | TGCAGTGCTAGATGGAGTAACTATGGCTACACCTTC
TRBJ1-1 | TRBV7-3 | TRBD1 | many | 15 | CASSETTGLNTEAFF | TGTGCCAGCAGCGAAACGACAGGGTTGAACACTGAAGCTTTCTTT
TRBJ2-1 | TRBV9 | NA | NA | 17 | CASSVGGTASSYNEQFF | TGTGCCAGCAGCGTAGGGGGTACAGCGAGCTCCTACAATGAGCAGTTCTTC
TRBJ2-1 | TRBV12-3/TRBV12-4 | NA | few | 13 | CASSLLRVNEQFF | TGTGCCAGCAGTTTACTCCGAGTGAATGAGCAGTTCTTC
TRBJ2-5 | TRBV9 | TRBD1 | few | 16 | CASSLRSGGVVETQYF | TGTGCCAGCAGCCTACGGTCAGGGGGCGTAGTAGAGACCCAGTACTTC
TRBJ2-7 | TRBV20-1 | NA | NA | 18 | CSARDMASRGRPGYEQYF | TGCAGTGCTAGAGATATGGCCTCCCGGGGCCGCCCGGGCTACGAGCAGTACTTC
TRBJ2-1 | TRBV24-1 | TRBD1 | few | 15 | CATSDTGTGGNEQFF | TGTGCCACCAGTGACACCGGGACAGGGGGCAATGAGCAGTTCTTC
TRBJ2-1 | TRBV7-9 | NA | few | 14 | CASSTRSSYNEQFF | TGTGCCAGCAGTACTAGGAGCTCCTACAATGAGCAGTTCTTC
TRBJ1-4 | TRBV28 | NA | NA | 14 | CASSFVGVGEKLFF | TGTGCCAGCAGTTTTGTGGGGGTCGGAGAAAAACTGTTTTTT
TRBJ1-1 | TRBV15 | NA | many | 15 | CATSRDLGAEMEAFF | TGTGCCACCAGCAGAGATCTAGGGGCCGAAATGGAAGCTTTCTTT
TRBJ2-1 | TRBV5-1 | TRBD2 | many | 15 | CASSLTSGPRNEQFF | TGCGCCAGCAGCTTGACTAGCGGGCCACGGAATGAGCAGTTCTTC
TRBJ2-7 | TRBV28 | NA | many | 17 | CASSPGAGRRYLDEQYF | TGTGCCAGCAGTCCCGGAGCAGGGAGAAGGTATCTAGACGAGCAGTACTTC
TRBJ2-3 | TRBV10-3 | NA | NA | 13 | CAIGESGTDTQYF | TGTGCCATCGGGGAAAGTGGCACAGATACGCAGTATTTT
TRBJ2-5 | TRBV7-3 | NA | many | 13 | CASSLTVGETQYF | TGTGCCAGCAGCTTAACGGTTGGAGAGACCCAGTACTTC
TRBJ1-1 | TRBV5-1 | NA | many | 14 | CASSDGTSNTEAFF | TGCGCCAGCAGCGACGGGACATCGAACACTGAAGCTTTCTTT
TRBJ2-1 | TRBV20-1 | NA | NA | 16 | CSAREQPKVGYKEQFF | TGCAGTGCTAGGGAACAACCCAAAGTGGGGTACAAGGAGCAGTTCTTC
TRBJ1-4 | TRBV30 | TRBD1 | many | 13 | CAWDRGRGEKLFF | TGTGCCTGGGACAGGGGGCGAGGTGAAAAACTGTTTTTT